The present TCR beta chain was sequenced within a study of T cell responses to AZD1222 COVID-19 vaccine. Study-wide results and limits: Close to half of all spike-specific TCRs reportedly target regions of the variants that are unmutated.

Germline V gives CDR1 LGHDT, CDR2 YNNKEL (reference sequence). V shed 4 bases and J shed 0 bases, with 17 bases lying between them. The CDR3 sequence is 17 residues long. The table came from immunoSEQ multiplex PCR; TCRdb's copy has only in-frame clones and leaves some out. The top ten hold roughly 4.7% of the sample, which has 150,000 or so clones, 89% seen once. This clone showed up just once. What it binds is not known. The origin of this receptor is an adult in good health. This chain links TRBV3-1 (or the pseudogene TRBV3-2) with TRBJ2-3; a possible D gene is TRBD2 (6 bases). The specimen comprised peripheral blood, sampled on day 0 of AZD1222 vaccination. CDR3 amino acids: CASSPGRDPGSTDTQYF. The CDR3 coding sequence is TGTGCCAGCAGCCCAGGGCGGGACCCCGGGAGCACAGATACGCAGTATTTT.